This T cell receptor (beta chain) was sequenced for a study of OX40 agonist ivuxolimab in advanced cancers. Study-wide context: Patients in dose escalation had liver, melanoma, kidney or head and neck cancers. Partial responses were seen in three patients, one with hepatocellular carcinoma and two with cutaneous melanoma.

TCRdb's table, derived via immunoSEQ multiplex PCR, lists solely in-frame clones and lacks some. Of under 25,000 clones listed, 77% are singletons. From germline, CDR1 is SGHVS and CDR2 FQNEAQ. The CDR3 sequence is 16 residues long. V lost 1 base to trimming and J lost 3 bases, with 15 bases between them. This sample comprised CD4+ or CD8+ T cells sorted from blood, obtained in a trial of the OX40 agonist ivuxolimab. This sequence originates from an adult with an advanced solid tumor such as melanoma, head and neck, liver or kidney cancer. This chain links TRBV7-8 with TRBJ1-2; no clear D. In DNA, the CDR3 is TGTGCCAGCAGCTTAGACATGGGCAGGCCCCACTATGGCTACACCTTC. It encodes CASSLDMGRPHYGYTF.